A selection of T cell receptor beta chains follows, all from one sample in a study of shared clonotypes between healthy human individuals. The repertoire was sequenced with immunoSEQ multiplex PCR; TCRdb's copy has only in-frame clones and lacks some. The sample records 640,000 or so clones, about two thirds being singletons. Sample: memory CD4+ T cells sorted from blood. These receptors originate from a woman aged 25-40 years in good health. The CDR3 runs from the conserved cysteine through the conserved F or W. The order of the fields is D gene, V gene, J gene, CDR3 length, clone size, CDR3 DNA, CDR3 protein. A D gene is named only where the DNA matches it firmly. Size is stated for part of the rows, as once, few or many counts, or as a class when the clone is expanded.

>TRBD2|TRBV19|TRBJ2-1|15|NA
TGTGCCAGTAGTATAAGAGCGGGATCCTACAATGAGCAGTTCTTC
CASSIRAGSYNEQFF
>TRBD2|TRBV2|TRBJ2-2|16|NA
TGTGCCAGCAGCCGGCTCGAGCGGGAGATCGGCGGGGAGCTGTTTTTT
CASSRLEREIGGELFF
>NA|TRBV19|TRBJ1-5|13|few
TGTGCCAGTACCCCGGGGGGCGTCCAGCCCCAGCATTTT
CASTPGGVQPQHF
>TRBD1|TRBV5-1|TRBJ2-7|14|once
TGCGCCAGCAGCTTGGACAGGGGTGCGCACGAGCAGTACTTC
CASSLDRGAHEQYF
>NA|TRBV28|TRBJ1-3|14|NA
TGTGCCAGCAGTATTCGGGGGGTGGGAAACACCATATATTTT
CASSIRGVGNTIYF
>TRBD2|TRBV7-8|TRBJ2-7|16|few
TGTGCCAGCAGCTCCGGGCTAGCGGGAGCGGTGGGAGAGCAGTACTTC
CASSSGLAGAVGEQYF
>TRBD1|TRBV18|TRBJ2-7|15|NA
TGTGCCAGCTCACCCCGGGACAGGGAGTCCTACGAGCAGTACTTC
CASSPRDRESYEQYF
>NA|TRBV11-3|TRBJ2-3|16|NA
TGTGCCAGCAGCGGGGACGCAGACCAAGCGACAGATACGCAGTATTTT
CASSGDADQATDTQYF
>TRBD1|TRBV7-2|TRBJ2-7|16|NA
TGTGCCAGCAGCTTAGTATTGGAGGGACAGGGATCTACGAAGTACTTC
CASSLVLEGQGSTKYF
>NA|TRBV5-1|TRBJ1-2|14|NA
TGCGCCAGCAGCCTAGGAAGCTCTAACTATGGCTACACCTTC
CASSLGSSNYGYTF
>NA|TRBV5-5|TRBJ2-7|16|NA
TGTGCCAGCAGCTTGAGAGGAGCCCAGAGCTCCTACGAGCAGTACTTC
CASSLRGAQSSYEQYF
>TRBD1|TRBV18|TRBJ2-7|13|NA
TGTGCCAGCTCACCAGGGACAGGGGGCGAGCAGTACTTC
CASSPGTGGEQYF
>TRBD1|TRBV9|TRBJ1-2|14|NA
TGTGCCAGCAGCCCCGACAGGGGGCTTAGTGGCTACACCTTC
CASSPDRGLSGYTF
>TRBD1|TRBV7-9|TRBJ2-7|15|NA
TGTGCCAGCAGCACCCGACAGGGGTTGTCTCGGGAGCAGTACTTC
CASSTRQGLSREQYF
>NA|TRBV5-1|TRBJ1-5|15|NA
TGCGCCAGCAGCTGGGACGGGGAGAGCAATCAGCCCCAGCATTTT
CASSWDGESNQPQHF
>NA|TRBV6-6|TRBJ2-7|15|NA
TGTGCCAGCAGTTCTACAGGGATCGGAGTGGGCGAGCAGTACTTC
CASSSTGIGVGEQYF
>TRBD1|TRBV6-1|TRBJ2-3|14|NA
TGTGCCAGCATACAAGACAGGGGCACAGATACGCAGTATTTT
CASIQDRGTDTQYF
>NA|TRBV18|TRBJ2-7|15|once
TGTGCCAGCTCACCATGGAGGGGGCACACCTACGAGCAGTACTTC
CASSPWRGHTYEQYF
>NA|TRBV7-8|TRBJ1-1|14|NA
TGTGCCAGCAGCTTAGTAAGCGCGGGGTCTGAAGCTTTCTTT
CASSLVSAGSEAFF
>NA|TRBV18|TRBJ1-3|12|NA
TGTGCCAGCTCACCACCCGGAAACACCATATATTTT
CASSPPGNTIYF
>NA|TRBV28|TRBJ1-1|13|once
TGTGCCAGCAGTTTAGGGAGTTCGAGGGCGTCTTTCTTT
CASSLGSSRASFF
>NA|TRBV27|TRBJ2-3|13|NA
TGTGCCAGCAGTTTATCGATGAAAGATACGCAGTATTTT
CASSLSMKDTQYF
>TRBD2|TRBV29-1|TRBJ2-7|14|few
TGCAGCGTTACCCCTAGCGGGGGCCTCTACGAGCAGTACTTC
CSVTPSGGLYEQYF
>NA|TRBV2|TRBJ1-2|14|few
TGTGCCATCTCGACCCGGGGGGCTAACTATGGCTACACCTTC
CAISTRGANYGYTF
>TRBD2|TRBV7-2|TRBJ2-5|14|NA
TGTGCCATCCGACTAGCGGGAGTCGGGGAGACCCAGTACTTC
CAIRLAGVGETQYF
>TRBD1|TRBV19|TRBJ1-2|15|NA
TGTGCCAGTAGCTTTTCCTCCGGGACAGGGGAAGGCTACACCTTC
CASSFSSGTGEGYTF
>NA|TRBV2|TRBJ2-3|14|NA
TGTGCCAGCAGTGAAGCGTTTTGGGCAGATACGCAGTATTTT
CASSEAFWADTQYF
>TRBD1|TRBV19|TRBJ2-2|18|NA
TGTGCCAGTAGTCCTACCGGGACAGGGAAAGCGAACACCGGGGAGCTGTTTTTT
CASSPTGTGKANTGELFF
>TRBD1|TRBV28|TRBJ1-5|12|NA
TGTGCCAGCATTGGACAGGGGAAGCCCCAGCATTTT
CASIGQGKPQHF
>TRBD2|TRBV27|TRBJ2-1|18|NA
TGTGCCAGCAGTTTTAGGACTAGCGGGAGGTTGGCTTACAATGAGCAGTTCTTC
CASSFRTSGRLAYNEQFF
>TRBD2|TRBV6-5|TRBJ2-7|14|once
TGTGCCAGCAGCCGACTAGCGGGAGCCTACGAGCAGTACTTC
CASSRLAGAYEQYF
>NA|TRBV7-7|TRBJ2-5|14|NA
TGTGCCAGCAGCTTAATCGGGGACGCCCAAACCCAGTACTTC
CASSLIGDAQTQYF
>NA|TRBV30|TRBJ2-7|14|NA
TGTGCCTGGAGTCCCCTCCGGGGCCCCTACGAGCAGTACTTC
CAWSPLRGPYEQYF
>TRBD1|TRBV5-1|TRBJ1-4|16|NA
TGCGCCAGCAGCACCTCCGGGACAGATGACCTTGAAAAACTGTTTTTT
CASSTSGTDDLEKLFF
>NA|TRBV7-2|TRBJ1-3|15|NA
TGTGCCAGCAGCTTAGCGCTGGCAGGGCTGCGCACCATATATTTT
CASSLALAGLRTIYF
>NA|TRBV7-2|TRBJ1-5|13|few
TGTGCCAGCAGCCAAGATCCCGGCGGTCCCCAGCATTTT
CASSQDPGGPQHF
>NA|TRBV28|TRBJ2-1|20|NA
TGTGCCAGCAGGGCAACGGTGGGGGTAGCGGCCCCTCGTTCCTACAATGAGCAGTTCTTC
CASRATVGVAAPRSYNEQFF
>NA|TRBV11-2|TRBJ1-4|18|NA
TGTGCCAGCAGCTTTCTTCTCCTGGGCCCACGCGTAAGCGAAAAACTGTTTTTT
CASSFLLLGPRVSEKLFF
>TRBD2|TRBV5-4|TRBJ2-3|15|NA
TGTGCCAGCAGCCCGAGACTAGCGGCTAAAGATACGCAGTATTTT
CASSPRLAAKDTQYF
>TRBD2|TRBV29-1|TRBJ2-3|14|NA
TGCAGCGTCGCCTCTAGCGGTTTCACAGATACGCAGTATTTT
CSVASSGFTDTQYF
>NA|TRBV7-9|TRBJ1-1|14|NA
TGTGCCAGCAGCCCGGGGGCCCAGGTGACTGAAGCTTTCTTT
CASSPGAQVTEAFF
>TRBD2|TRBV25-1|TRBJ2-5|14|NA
TGTGCCAGCAGTGATTGGGGGGGAGGAAAGACCCAGTACTTC
CASSDWGGGKTQYF
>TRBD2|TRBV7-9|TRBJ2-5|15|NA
TGTGCCAGCAGCTCATGGACTAGCGGGAGGGAGACCCAGTACTTC
CASSSWTSGRETQYF
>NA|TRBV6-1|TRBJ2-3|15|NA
TGTGCCAGCAGGCCAGTGTTCAGTACCACAGATACGCAGTATTTT
CASRPVFSTTDTQYF